The 20 T cell receptor beta chains in this list originate from one sample, sequenced in a study of blood T cells in healthy people across ages. A second PCR, run for roughly 7 to 12 cycles, used a sample-barcoded 5' primer plus a J-beta primer mix. TCRdb itself ran the 5' RACE reads through MiXCR, one entry per CDR3 protein. In the table there are 1.5 million to 2 million distinct CDR3 sequences, over 25% of which are singletons. Material for sequencing was blood. These receptors were taken from a woman aged 25 to 39 in good health.

V usage is TRBV14 and J usage is TRBJ2-1, with D perhaps TRBD1 (6 bases). CDR3 size: 14 residues. Germline CDR1 and CDR2: SGHDN and FVKESK. V lost 7 bases, J lost 8 bases, and 18 bases lay in between. The DNA for the CDR3 is TGTGCCAGCAACCCGTGGCAGGGGCAGTATGAGCAGTTCTTC. Translated, it gives CASNPWQGQYEQFF.

This clonotype was seen repeatedly, ten times or more. The V gene is TRBV27, the J gene TRBJ2-1; the D gene is possibly TRBD2 (7 bases). Deletions cut 6 bases from V and 6 bases from J, with 15 bases between. The CDR3 has 14 amino acids. CDR1 is MNHEY, CDR2 SMNVEV, per germline (reference sequence). This CDR3 reads CASSLTGGPNEQFF. CDR3 DNA sequence: TGTGCCAGCAGCTTAACGGGGGGCCCCAATGAGCAGTTCTTC.

CDR3: CASSLDRDPYNEQYF. CDR3 nucleotide sequence: TGTGCCAGCAGCCTCGACAGAGACCCCTACAATGAGCAGTACTTC. The chain is built from TRBV7-3 and TRBJ2-7; TRBD1 might be the D (5 bases). This CDR3 has 15 amino acids. Deletions cut 5 bases from V and 7 bases from J, with 21 bases between. The germline gives CDR1 SGHTA, CDR2 FQGTGA.

The chain uses TRBV15 and TRBJ2-5; TRBD1 matches 10 bases. V lost 3 bases, J lost 5 bases, and 6 bases stayed unmatched. Germline CDR1 LNHNV, CDR2 YYDKDF (reference sequence). The CDR3 is made up of 15 amino acids. CDR3 protein: CATSRDRDRGETQYF. CDR3 sequence (DNA): TGTGCCACCAGCAGGGACCGGGACAGGGGCGAGACCCAGTACTTC.

CDR3: CASSPEGQQETQYF. The CDR3 DNA reads TGTGCCAGCTCACCAGAGGGACAGCAAGAGACCCAGTACTTC. The J gene is TRBJ2-5, the V gene TRBV18; 7 nucleotides line up with TRBD1. This CDR3 region has 14 residues. J lost 2 bases, V lost 2 bases, and 2 bases had no gene match. Germline CDR1 and CDR2: KGHSH and LQKENI.

This chain links TRBV29-1 with TRBJ2-1; no firm D call. With 5 bases removed from V and 5 bases from J, the gap between germline ends came to 7 bases. Germline lookup yields CDR1 SQVTM and CDR2 ANQGSEA. The CDR3 has 11 residues. CDR3 region: CSVPWNNEQFF. In DNA form, the CDR3 reads TGCAGCGTTCCATGGAACAATGAGCAGTTCTTC.

This clonotype was picked up a small number of times. The V gene is TRBV12-3 or TRBV12-4, the J gene TRBJ2-1, with 7 bases lining up with TRBD1. This CDR3 spans 16 amino acids. The V gene end was trimmed by 4 bases and the J gene end by 0 bases; junction bases not matched to a gene: 6. CDR3 DNA sequence: TGTGCCAGCAGTTGGGACAGTTATAGCTCCTACAATGAGCAGTTCTTC. Translating it yields CASSWDSYSSYNEQFF.

This clonotype was observed at least ten times. J is TRBJ2-7 and V is TRBV9, with D possibly called TRBD1 or TRBD2 (5 bases each). Trimming took 3 bases from V and 5 from J, leaving 15 bases between them. The CDR3 covers 14 residues. In germline, CDR1 is SGDLS, CDR2 YYNGEE. CDR3 sequence reads: CASSESGTTDEQYF. CDR3 coding DNA: TGTGCCAGCAGCGAGTCCGGGACGACCGACGAGCAGTACTTC.

On this clonotype: This may stem from a read error, because a much larger clone lies one nucleotide away. This chain connects TRBV28 to TRBJ2-6; D is unclear. This CDR3 is built from 16 residues. V gave up 3 bases and J gave up 0 bases, with 9 bases separating them. Germline CDR1 and CDR2: MDHEN and SYDVKM. CDR3 nucleotides: TGTGCCAGCAGTTTTCGCCGGAGCTCTGGGGCCAACGTCCTGACTTTC. Translated: CASSFRRSSGANVLTF. Based on the CDR3 plus reference TRBV28 and TRBJ2-6, the full variable domain is DVKVTQSSRYLVKRTGEKVFLECVQDMDHENMFWYRQDPGLGLRLIYFSYDVKMKEKGDIPEGYSVSREKKERFSLILESASTNQTSMYLCASSFRRSSGANVLTFGAGSRLTVL.

V usage is TRBV6-2 or TRBV6-3 and J usage is TRBJ1-1, with D possibly matching TRBD1 (5 bases). Germline loops: CDR1 MNHEY, CDR2 SVGEGT. The V end was cut by 6 bases, the J end by 10 bases, with 15 bases between. This CDR3 comprises 12 residues. The CDR3 DNA is TGTGCCAGCAGCCGCCTTGGGACGGGAGCTTTCTTT. Its protein is CASSRLGTGAFF.

This sequence joins TRBV28 and TRBJ2-7, with TRBD1 as a possible D gene (5 bases). Germline V gives CDR1 MDHEN, CDR2 SYDVKM. V was clipped by 4 bases and J by 6 bases, with 16 bases between them. The CDR3 runs to 14 residues. DNA of the CDR3: TGTGCCAGCAGTTACTCTAGACAGTCCCGCGAGCAGTACTTC. Translated, it gives CASSYSRQSREQYF.

The sample holds a few counts of this clonotype. The V and J genes are TRBV30 and TRBJ2-1; 9 nucleotides agree with TRBD2. Germline trimming cut 3 bases from V and 7 bases from J; bases unmatched to any gene: 7. The length of the CDR3 is 14 residues. CDR1 GTSNPN and CDR2 SVGIG come from the germline V gene (reference sequence). The CDR3 DNA reads as TGTGCCTGGAGGGAAGCGGGAGGAGCTAATGAGCAGTTCTTC. As protein: CAWREAGGANEQFF.

This clonotype was found many times. V gene TRBV20-1 combines with J gene TRBJ2-7, with D maybe TRBD1 (6 bases). CDR3 length: 14 amino acids. The V end was cut by 1 base, the J end by 2 bases, with 12 bases between. Per germline, CDR1 DFQATT and CDR2 SNEGSKA (reference sequence). The CDR3 DNA follows: TGCAGTGCTAGAGGCCAGGGGTTTACCTACGAGCAGTACTTC. Translation: CSARGQGFTYEQYF.

There are many counts of this clonotype. This rearrangement joins TRBV29-1 to TRBJ2-7; TRBD1 is a possible D gene (7 bases). The CDR3 runs to 13 residues. V was cut by 7 bases and J by 3 bases, with 16 bases left in between. Germline CDR1 reads SQVTM; CDR2 reads ANQGSEA. The CDR3 DNA is TGCAGCGCCCTGACAGGGCGGGACTACGAGCAGTACTTC. This sequence encodes CSALTGRDYEQYF.

This clonotype has just a few counts. The V call is TRBV20-1, the J call TRBJ2-3, with TRBD2 matching over 16 bases. V dropped 4 bases and J dropped 6; count of bases not matched to a gene: 7. The CDR3 sequence is 16 residues long. Germline CDR1 DFQATT, CDR2 SNEGSKA (reference sequence). The CDR3 DNA is TGCAGTGCTAAGCGGGGACTAGCGGGGGGGGACGATACGCAGTATTTT. This translates into CSAKRGLAGGDDTQYF.

Details on this clonotype: The CDR3 does not end in the conserved phenylalanine or tryptophan, so this is likely a read error. The genes are TRBV12-3 or TRBV12-4 and TRBJ2-5, with TRBD2 matching 9 bases. Germline trimming cut 5 bases from V and 2 bases from J; bases unmatched to any gene: 12. CDR3 length: 17 residues. As DNA, the CDR3 is TGTGCCAGCAGTCCCAGTCCGAGTAGCGGGAGACAAGAGACCCAGTACTCC. This gives the protein CASSPSPSSGRQETQYS.

A remark on this clonotype: A much larger clone lies a single base off, so this may be a read error. The rearrangement links TRBV3-1 to TRBJ2-1; unclear D gene. The CDR3 consists of 11 residues. Looked up from germline, CDR1 is LGHDT and CDR2 is YNNKEL (reference sequence). For the CDR3, the DNA is TGTGTCAGCAGCCAAGATGGTGAGCAGTTCTTC. Translation gives CVSSQDGEQFF.

About this clonotype: This may be a read error, as it is one base from a much larger clone. V and J are TRBV29-1 and TRBJ2-3; D not resolved. CDR1 is SQVTM and CDR2 is ANQGSEA in the germline V gene. The V end lost 6 bases, the J end lost 2 bases, and 9 bases lay between the germline ends. The CDR3 is 12 residues long. Written as DNA, the CDR3 is TGCAGCGTCGTGACAACCACAGATACGCAGTATTTT. The encoded protein is CSVVTTTDTQYF.

This clonotype was seen only a few times. This chain connects TRBV29-1 to TRBJ2-1; TRBD2 aligns across 7 bases. The CDR3 consists of 14 residues. The J segment lost 3 bases and the V segment lost 3 bases, leaving 5 bases of the junction unmatched. The V gene's germline CDR1 is SQVTM and CDR2 ANQGSEA. CDR3 nucleotides: TGCAGCGTTGAGGGAGCGGGATACTACAATGAGCAGTTCTTC. Its protein product is CSVEGAGYYNEQFF.

This clonotype was counted ten times or more. This chain links TRBV28 with TRBJ2-1; D call uncertain. This CDR3 region has 12 residues. The germline V gene encodes CDR1 MDHEN and CDR2 SYDVKM. The V and J ends lost 3 bases and 15 bases respectively, with 15 bases between them. The chain's CDR3 is CASSFVGSPGFF. The CDR3 coding sequence is TGTGCCAGCAGTTTTGTTGGATCTCCAGGGTTCTTC. Variable domain in full (rest from reference TRBV28 and TRBJ2-1): DVKVTQSSRYLVKRTGEKVFLECVQDMDHENMFWYRQDPGLGLRLIYFSYDVKMKEKGDIPEGYSVSREKKERFSLILESASTNQTSMYLCASSFVGSPGFFGPGTRLTVL.